The 27 T cell receptor beta chains presented below share a single source sample, sequenced in a study of shared clonotypes between healthy human individuals. Clones were read by immunoSEQ multiplex PCR, and TCRdb kept only the in-frame ones, dropping some. The table includes millions of clones, 90% to 95% detected once. The sequenced sample consisted of naive CD4+ T cells from PBMCs. Subset given: CD45RA+ positively selected. These receptor sequences come from a man younger than 35 in good health. Some clones in this sample may be carry-over from other donors' samples.

Turning to this clone: Within the sample, other DNA sequences also encode this same CDR3. The V call is TRBV2, the J call TRBJ2-7; TRBD2 agrees at 7 bases. V trimming: 7 bases; J trimming: 3 bases; junction bases outside the gene matches: 9. The CDR3 runs to 14 residues. CDR1 and CDR2 (germline): SNHLY, FYNNEI. The CDR3 protein is CASTRAGGSYEQYF. The DNA of the CDR3 is TGTGCCAGCACCCGGGCCGGCGGGAGCTACGAGCAGTACTTC.

The chain employs TRBV2 and TRBJ2-1; D ambiguous. The germline gives CDR1 SNHLY, CDR2 FYNNEI. The CDR3 sequence is 14 residues long. Trimming left V 0 bases short and J 7 bases short, with 10 bases between. The CDR3 region is CASSEAGTRNEQFF. The CDR3 bases are TGTGCCAGCAGTGAAGCGGGAACCCGAAATGAGCAGTTCTTC.

The chain links TRBV6-4 to TRBJ2-2; D might be TRBD1 (6 bases). The CDR3 spans 14 residues. V gave up 6 bases and J gave up 0 bases, with 8 bases separating them. Germline V gene lookup returns CDR1 MRHNA and CDR2 SNTAGT. The CDR3 region is CASRTGPNTGELFF. The CDR3 DNA is TGTGCCAGCAGGACAGGTCCGAACACCGGGGAGCTGTTTTTT.

This clone was counted a few times. V and J are TRBV30 and TRBJ1-1; D not resolved. Germline V gene sequence: CDR1 GTSNPN, CDR2 SVGIG (reference sequence). Trimming took off 3 bases at V and 1 base at J, with 9 bases between the two ends. The CDR3 runs 13 residues. The CDR3 DNA reads TGTGCCTGGAGGGCGACATGGAACACTGAAGCTTTCTTT. It encodes CAWRATWNTEAFF.

The J gene is TRBJ1-5, the V gene TRBV6-1; D is unresolved. Between the trimmed V and J ends, which lost 0 bases and 0 bases, there was a span of 12 bases. Germline loops: CDR1 MNHNS, CDR2 SASEGT. The length of the CDR3 is 17 residues. This chain's CDR3 is CASSEAPRHISNQPQHF. CDR3 DNA: TGTGCCAGCAGTGAAGCCCCTAGACATATTAGCAATCAGCCCCAGCATTTT.

The sample holds one count of this clone. The J gene is TRBJ1-4, the V gene TRBV28; D is unclear. V lost 5 bases to trimming and J lost 8 bases, with 15 bases between them. The CDR3 consists of 14 residues. Germline V lookup: CDR1 MDHEN, CDR2 SYDVKM. The CDR3 sequence: CASSKQPQDEKLFF. The DNA for the CDR3 is TGTGCCAGCAGTAAACAACCCCAGGACGAAAAACTGTTTTTT.

V is TRBV2 and J is TRBJ2-3; D tentatively reads TRBD1 or TRBD2 (6 bases each). CDR1 is SNHLY and CDR2 is FYNNEI in the germline V gene. The V end lost 5 bases, the J end lost 5 bases, and 11 bases lay between the germline ends. There are 13 residues in the CDR3. As DNA, the CDR3 is TGTGCCAGCAGTACCGGGGGCCTAGATACGCAGTATTTT. Its translation: CASSTGGLDTQYF.

About this clone: Different DNA sequences within this sample yield the same CDR3. The rearrangement uses TRBV15 and TRBJ2-3; no reliable D call. Germline values: CDR1 LNHNV, CDR2 YYDKDF (reference sequence). V gave up 4 bases and J gave up 0 bases, with 2 bases separating them. The CDR3 spans 12 residues. This chain's CDR3 is CATSKSTDTQYF. The CDR3 DNA reads as TGTGCCACCAGCAAGAGCACAGATACGCAGTATTTT.

The chain carries TRBV5-1 and TRBJ1-1; 9 positions agree with TRBD1. Germline lookup yields CDR1 SGHRS and CDR2 YFSETQ. This CDR3 is built from 15 residues. Unmatched junction bases numbered 4, after V lost 2 bases and J lost 2 bases. CDR3 DNA sequence: TGCGCCAGCAGCTTCACAGGGGGCGTTAACACTGAAGCTTTCTTT. It translates to CASSFTGGVNTEAFF.

J is TRBJ2-5 and V is TRBV28, with unresolved D. The CDR3 loop spans 15 amino acids. V dropped 4 bases and J dropped 5 bases, with 17 bases sitting between them. Germline CDR1 and CDR2: MDHEN and SYDVKM. CDR3 DNA sequence: TGTGCCAGCAGTTCCCAGGACGGCGCATCGGAGACCCAGTACTTC. Amino acids: CASSSQDGASETQYF.

V usage is TRBV5-1 and J usage is TRBJ2-2, with D uncertain. The germline V and J ends were trimmed by 2 bases and 7 bases, with 12 bases remaining between them. Germline values: CDR1 SGHRS, CDR2 YFSETQ. The CDR3 runs 14 residues. DNA of the CDR3: TGCGCCAGCAGCTTAGAAGGTACCGGCGGGGAGCTGTTTTTT. Translation: CASSLEGTGGELFF.

As to this clone: In the same sample, other DNA sequences code for this CDR3. The rearrangement uses TRBV5-1 and TRBJ2-7; 10 bases map to TRBD1. The ends lost 0 bases at V and 7 bases at J; junction bases unmatched: 4. Germline CDR1 SGHRS, CDR2 YFSETQ. The CDR3 has 14 amino acids. The CDR3 coding sequence is TGCGCCAGCAGCTTGGGACAGGGGGCGCGAGAGCAGTACTTC. Residues: CASSLGQGAREQYF.

The chain recombines TRBV28 with TRBJ1-1; D gene unclear. CDR1 is MDHEN, CDR2 SYDVKM, per germline. V was shortened by 2 bases and J by 5 bases, with 9 bases between the two germline ends. CDR3 length equals 13 residues. The CDR3 DNA is TGTGCCAGCAGTTTAACGGTCTCTACTGAAGCTTTCTTT. It yields the protein CASSLTVSTEAFF.

The rearrangement joins TRBV28 to TRBJ1-2, with a tentative D call TRBD1 (6 bases). CDR3 length: 12 amino acids. Germline V gene data show CDR1 as MDHEN and CDR2 as SYDVKM. V was trimmed by 2 bases and J by 8 bases, leaving 9 bases between them. The DNA for the CDR3 is TGTGCCAGCAGTTTAAGGGGGACAGGCTACACCTTC. It codes for CASSLRGTGYTF.

This CDR3 reads CASSSQRSSGTKQFF. CDR3 bases: TGTGCCAGCAGCTCCCAGAGGTCTAGCGGGACCAAGCAGTTCTTC. The rearrangement joins TRBV9 to TRBJ2-1; 9 nucleotides line up with TRBD2. Germline CDR1 reads SGDLS; CDR2 reads YYNGEE. J gave up 11 bases and V 4 bases, and 13 bases lay outside the gene matches. The CDR3 runs to 15 residues.

The chain employs TRBV5-1 and TRBJ2-6; unclear D gene. V lost 4 bases and J lost 0, with 8 bases in between. Germline V gene data show CDR1 as SGHRS and CDR2 as YFSETQ. The CDR3 totals 15 residues. In DNA, the CDR3 is TGCGCCAGCAGCGACGGATACTCTGGGGCCAACGTCCTGACTTTC. Translated: CASSDGYSGANVLTF.

The genes are TRBV6-5 and TRBJ1-2; 12 nucleotides line up with TRBD1. This CDR3 has 13 amino acids. The junction had 4 bases not matched to a gene; V was cut back by 6 bases and J by 8 bases. Germline assignment: CDR1 MNHEY and CDR2 SVGAGI. In DNA, the CDR3 is TGTGCCAGCAGCCGGGACAGGGGGCAGGGCTACACCTTC. This translates into CASSRDRGQGYTF.

The J gene is TRBJ2-7, the V gene TRBV5-6; D is perhaps TRBD2 (6 bases). Looked up from germline, CDR1 is SGHDT and CDR2 is YYEEEE. The CDR3 consists of 12 residues. V lost 2 bases and J 7 bases, leaving 10 bases between the germline ends. The CDR3: CASSFGREEQYF. The CDR3 DNA reads TGTGCCAGCAGCTTCGGTCGGGAGGAGCAGTACTTC.

The genes are TRBV6-1 and TRBJ2-3; D gene ambiguous. From germline, CDR1 is MNHNS and CDR2 SASEGT. The CDR3 runs 17 residues. V was clipped by 3 bases and J by 0 bases, with 16 bases between them. CDR3 region: CASSDYVLNFSTDTQYF. The CDR3 region has the DNA TGTGCCAGCAGTGATTATGTGCTGAACTTTAGCACAGATACGCAGTATTTT.

The rearrangement links TRBV30 to TRBJ1-6; 7 positions agree with TRBD1. The CDR3 is 15 residues long. The ends lost 0 bases at V and 10 bases at J; junction bases unmatched: 9. Germline CDR1 reads GTSNPN; CDR2 reads SVGIG (reference sequence). The CDR3 nucleotides read TGTGCCTGGAGTGTATCCCGACAGGGAGCCTCACCCCTCCACTTT. Translating it yields CAWSVSRQGASPLHF.

The chain employs TRBV5-1 and TRBJ1-4; D gene uncertain. The CDR3 loop spans 12 amino acids. V was clipped by 3 bases and J by 7 bases, with 7 bases between them. The germline V gene has CDR1 SGHRS and CDR2 YFSETQ. CDR3 amino acids: CASSSPAEKLFF. The CDR3 nucleotides read TGCGCCAGCAGCTCCCCGGCTGAAAAACTGTTTTTT.

This chain joins TRBV19 and TRBJ2-2, with 9 bases fitting TRBD2. J was trimmed by 5 bases and V by 8 bases; bases with no gene match: 6. The length of the CDR3 is 14 residues. Germline loops: CDR1 LNHDA, CDR2 SQIVND (reference sequence). The CDR3 nucleotides read TGTGCCAGTGGTAGCGGGAGAGAAACCGGGGAGCTGTTTTTT. It is translated as CASGSGRETGELFF.

The CDR3 DNA follows: TGTGCCAGCACCGGGACAGCCAGCTCCTACAATGAGCAGTTCTTC. Its translation is CASTGTASSYNEQFF. The gene calls are TRBV28 and TRBJ2-1; TRBD1 aligns across 7 bases. V trimming: 7 bases; J trimming: 0 bases; junction bases outside the gene matches: 6. Germline V gives CDR1 MDHEN, CDR2 SYDVKM. The CDR3 totals 15 residues.

The rearrangement links TRBV7-3 to TRBJ1-1, with D tentatively TRBD1 (5 bases). V was clipped by 5 bases and J by 2 bases, with 15 bases between them. CDR1 is SGHTA and CDR2 is FQGTGA in the germline V gene. The CDR3 contains 15 residues. DNA of the CDR3: TGTGCCAGCAGCCCGACCGGGACGCCAAACACTGAAGCTTTCTTT. Translation gives CASSPTGTPNTEAFF.

Here the CDR3 DNA reads TGTGCCAGCAGTGAAAGGGCGGGAGGGGTTGTGGATACGCAGTATTTT. Translation gives CASSERAGGVVDTQYF. This chain links TRBV6-1 with TRBJ2-3, with 9 bases aligning to TRBD2. Trimming at V came to 2 bases and at J to 6 bases, leaving 9 bases not matched to a gene. This CDR3 contains 16 residues. Germline V gene sequence: CDR1 MNHNS, CDR2 SASEGT.

The chain recombines TRBV2 with TRBJ1-5; D possibly corresponds to TRBD1 (5 bases). The V end was cut by 1 base, the J end by 4 bases, with 14 bases between. This CDR3 region has 16 residues. Germline V lookup: CDR1 SNHLY, CDR2 FYNNEI. The CDR3 DNA reads as TGTGCCAGCAGTGAAGGGGACCTATGGAGTAATCAGCCCCAGCATTTT. Residues: CASSEGDLWSNQPQHF.

This chain links TRBV4-1 with TRBJ2-1, with 9 positions matching TRBD2. J gave up 6 bases and V 4 bases, and 7 bases lay outside the gene matches. The CDR3 consists of 15 residues. CDR1 and CDR2 (germline): MGHRA, YSYEKL. The CDR3 DNA is TGCGCCAGCAGCCGGGATAGCGGGAGAATCAATGAGCAGTTCTTC. Amino acid sequence: CASSRDSGRINEQFF.